This T cell receptor beta chain was observed in a study of T cells in Graves' hyperthyroidism and ophthalmopathy. The length of the CDR3 is 14 residues. Germline CDR1 MDHEN, CDR2 SYDVKM. Trimming at V came to 3 bases and at J to 4 bases, leaving 5 bases not matched to a gene. Stable Graves' hyperthyroidism meant no ophthalmopathy progression within 18 months. Diagnosis of hyperthyroidism was new in patients aged 18 to 65, and its duration was under 2 months. Lactation, pregnancy, other autoimmune disease or uncontrolled infection excluded patients. Of note for this clonotype: What it recognizes is unknown.

There were TCR beta CDR3 regions amplified from RNA transcripts. The HTBI set primed first-round TCR CDR3 RT-PCR. MiXCR, applied by TCRdb to the multiplex PCR reads, yields one record per CDR3 protein. The table has a few hundred thousand distinct CDR3 sequences, 15% to 20% seen once. Whole-study findings and limits: The blood repertoire included most of the expanded thyroid clonotypes above 0.001.

The chain combines TRBV28 with TRBJ1-1; the match to TRBD1 covers 7 bases. Sequenced input: blood. The receptor was isolated from a woman aged 18-30 years with Graves' hyperthyroidism. CDR3 coding DNA: TGTGCCAGCAGTTTCTTTGACAGGGCCACTGAAGCTTTCTTT. This codes for CASSFFDRATEAFF. Variable domain in full (rest from reference TRBV28 and TRBJ1-1): DVKVTQSSRYLVKRTGEKVFLECVQDMDHENMFWYRQDPGLGLRLIYFSYDVKMKEKGDIPEGYSVSREKKERFSLILESASTNQTSMYLCASSFFDRATEAFFGQGTRLTVV.